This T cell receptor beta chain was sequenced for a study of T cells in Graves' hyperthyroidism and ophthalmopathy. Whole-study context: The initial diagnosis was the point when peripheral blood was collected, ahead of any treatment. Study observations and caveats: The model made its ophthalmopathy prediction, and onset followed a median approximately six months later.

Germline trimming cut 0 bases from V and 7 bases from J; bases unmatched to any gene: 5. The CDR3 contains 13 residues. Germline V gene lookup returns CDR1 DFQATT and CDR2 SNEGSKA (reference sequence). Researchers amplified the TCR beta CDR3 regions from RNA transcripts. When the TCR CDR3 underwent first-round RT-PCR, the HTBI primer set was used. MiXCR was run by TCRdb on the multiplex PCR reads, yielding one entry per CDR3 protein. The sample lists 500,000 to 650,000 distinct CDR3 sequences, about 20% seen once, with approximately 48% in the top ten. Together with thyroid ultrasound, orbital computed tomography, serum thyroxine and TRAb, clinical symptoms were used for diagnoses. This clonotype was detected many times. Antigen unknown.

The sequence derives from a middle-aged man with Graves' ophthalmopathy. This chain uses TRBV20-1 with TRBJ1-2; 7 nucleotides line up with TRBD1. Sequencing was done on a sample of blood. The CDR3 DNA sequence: TGCAGTGCTAGAGAGACAGGGAGCGGTGGCTACACCTTC. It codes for CSARETGSGGYTF.